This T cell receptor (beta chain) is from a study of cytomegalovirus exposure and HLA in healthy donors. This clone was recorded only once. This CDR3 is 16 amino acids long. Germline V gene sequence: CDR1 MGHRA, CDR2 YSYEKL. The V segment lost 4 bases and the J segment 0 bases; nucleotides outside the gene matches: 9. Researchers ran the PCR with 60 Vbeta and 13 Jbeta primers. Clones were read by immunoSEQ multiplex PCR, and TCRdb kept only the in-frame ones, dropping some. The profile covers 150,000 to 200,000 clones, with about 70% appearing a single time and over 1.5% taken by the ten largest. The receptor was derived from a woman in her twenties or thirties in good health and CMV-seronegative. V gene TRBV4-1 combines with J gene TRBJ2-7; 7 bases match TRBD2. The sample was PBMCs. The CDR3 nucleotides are TGCGCCAGCAGCCCGGAGGGCGGGGGAGGCTCCTACGAGCAGTACTTC. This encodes CASSPEGGGGSYEQYF.